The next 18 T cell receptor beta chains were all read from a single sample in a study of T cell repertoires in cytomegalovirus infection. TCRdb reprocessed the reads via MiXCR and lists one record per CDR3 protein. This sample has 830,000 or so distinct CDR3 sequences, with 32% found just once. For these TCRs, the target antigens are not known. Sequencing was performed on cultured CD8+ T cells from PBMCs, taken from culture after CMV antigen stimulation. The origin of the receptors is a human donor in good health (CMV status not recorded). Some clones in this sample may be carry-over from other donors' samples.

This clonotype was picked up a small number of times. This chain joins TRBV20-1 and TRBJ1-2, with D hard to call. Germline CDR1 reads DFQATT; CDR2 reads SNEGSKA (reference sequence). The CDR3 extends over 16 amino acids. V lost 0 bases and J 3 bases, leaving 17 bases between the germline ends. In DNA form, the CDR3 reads TGCAGTGCTAGAGATCGAGACTCGTTCAGAGACTATGGCTACACCTTC. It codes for CSARDRDSFRDYGYTF.

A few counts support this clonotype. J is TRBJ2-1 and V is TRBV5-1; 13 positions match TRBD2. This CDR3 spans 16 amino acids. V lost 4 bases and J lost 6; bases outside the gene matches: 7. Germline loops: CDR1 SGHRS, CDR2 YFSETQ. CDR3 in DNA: TGCGCCAGCAGCCAACTAGCGGGGGGGCCGTTCAATGAGCAGTTCTTC. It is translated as CASSQLAGGPFNEQFF.

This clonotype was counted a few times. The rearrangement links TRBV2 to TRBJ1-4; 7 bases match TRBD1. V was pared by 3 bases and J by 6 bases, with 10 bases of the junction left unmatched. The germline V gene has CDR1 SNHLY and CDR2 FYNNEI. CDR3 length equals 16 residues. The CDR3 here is CASSEDRRTPDEKLFF. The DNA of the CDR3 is TGTGCCAGCAGTGAGGACAGGAGAACTCCCGATGAAAAACTGTTTTTT.

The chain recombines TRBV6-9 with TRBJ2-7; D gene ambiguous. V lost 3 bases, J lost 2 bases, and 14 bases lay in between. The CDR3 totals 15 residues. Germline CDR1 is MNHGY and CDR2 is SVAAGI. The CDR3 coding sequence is TGTGCCAGCAGTTACGGGTTAAGGTCCGCCTACGAGCAGTACGTC. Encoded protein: CASSYGLRSAYEQYV.

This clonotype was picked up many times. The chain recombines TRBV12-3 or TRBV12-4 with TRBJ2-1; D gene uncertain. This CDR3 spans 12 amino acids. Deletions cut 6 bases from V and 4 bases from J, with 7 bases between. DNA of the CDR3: TGTGCCAGCAGCTTGGAGTACAATGAGCAGTTCTTC. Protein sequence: CASSLEYNEQFF.

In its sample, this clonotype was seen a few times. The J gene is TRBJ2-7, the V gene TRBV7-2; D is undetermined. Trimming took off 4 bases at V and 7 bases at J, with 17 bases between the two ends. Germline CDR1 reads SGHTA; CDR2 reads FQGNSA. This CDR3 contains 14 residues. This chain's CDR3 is CASSSGSLLHEQYF. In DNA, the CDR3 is TGTGCCAGCAGCTCTGGCAGTCTATTACATGAGCAGTACTTC.

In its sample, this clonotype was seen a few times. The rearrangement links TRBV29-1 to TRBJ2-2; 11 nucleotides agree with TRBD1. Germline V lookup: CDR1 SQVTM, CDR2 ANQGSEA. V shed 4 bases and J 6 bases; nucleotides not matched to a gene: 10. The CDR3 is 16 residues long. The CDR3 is CSVVRDRGAGAGELFF. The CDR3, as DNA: TGCAGCGTTGTAAGGGACAGGGGGGCTGGGGCCGGGGAGCTGTTTTTT.

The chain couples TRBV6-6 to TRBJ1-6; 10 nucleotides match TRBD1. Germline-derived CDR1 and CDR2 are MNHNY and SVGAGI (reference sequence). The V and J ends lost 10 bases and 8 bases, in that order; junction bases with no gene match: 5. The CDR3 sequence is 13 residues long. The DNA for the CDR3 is TGTGCCACTCCGGGACAGGGGTATTCACCCCTCCACTTT. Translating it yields CATPGQGYSPLHF.

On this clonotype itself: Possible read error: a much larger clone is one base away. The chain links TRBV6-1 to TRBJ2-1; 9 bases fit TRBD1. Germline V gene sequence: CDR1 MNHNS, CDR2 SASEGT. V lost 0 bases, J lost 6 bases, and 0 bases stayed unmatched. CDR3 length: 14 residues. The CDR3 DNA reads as TGTGCCAGCAGTGAAGCGACAGGGGGCAATGAGCAGTTCTTC. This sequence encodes CASSEATGGNEQFF.

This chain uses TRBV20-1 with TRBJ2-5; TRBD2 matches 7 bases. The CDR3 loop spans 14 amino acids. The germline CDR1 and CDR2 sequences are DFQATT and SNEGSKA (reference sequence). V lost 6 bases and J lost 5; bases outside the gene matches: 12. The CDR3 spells CSAHGLGREETQYF. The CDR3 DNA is TGCAGTGCCCACGGACTAGGGAGGGAGGAGACCCAGTACTTC.

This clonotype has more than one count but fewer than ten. Here the CDR3 reads CASSPPGFGYTF. The CDR3 nucleotides are TGTGCCAGCTCCCCGCCGGGCTTCGGCTACACCTTC. This sequence joins TRBV18 and TRBJ1-2, with D unresolved. V lost 6 bases to trimming and J lost 8 bases, with 13 bases between them. This CDR3 has 12 amino acids. Germline values: CDR1 KGHSH, CDR2 LQKENI. Complete variable domain (other parts from reference TRBV18 and TRBJ1-2): NAGVMQNPRHLVRRRGQEARLRCSPMKGHSHVYWYRQLPEEGLKFMVYLQKENIIDESGMPKERFSAEFPKEGPSILRIQQVVRGDSAAYFCASSPPGFGYTFGSGTRLTVV.

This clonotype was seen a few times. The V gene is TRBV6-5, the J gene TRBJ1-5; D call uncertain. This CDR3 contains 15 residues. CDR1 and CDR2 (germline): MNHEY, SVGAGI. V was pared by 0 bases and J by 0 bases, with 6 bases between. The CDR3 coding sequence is TGTGCCAGCAGTTACTCTGTGTATAGCAATCAGCCCCAGCATTTT. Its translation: CASSYSVYSNQPQHF.

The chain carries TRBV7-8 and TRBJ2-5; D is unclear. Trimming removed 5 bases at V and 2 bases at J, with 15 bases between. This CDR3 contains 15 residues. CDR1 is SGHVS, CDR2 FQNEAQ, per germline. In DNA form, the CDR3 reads TGTGCCAGCAGCCCCGCGGTGGCCAATCAAGAGACCCAGTACTTC. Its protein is CASSPAVANQETQYF.

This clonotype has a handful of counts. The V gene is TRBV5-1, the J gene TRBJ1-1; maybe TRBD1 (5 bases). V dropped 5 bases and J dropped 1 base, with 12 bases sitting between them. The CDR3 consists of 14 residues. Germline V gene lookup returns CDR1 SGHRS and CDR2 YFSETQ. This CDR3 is CASRSGRRNTEAFF. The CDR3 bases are TGCGCCAGCAGATCAGGGAGGAGGAACACTGAAGCTTTCTTT.

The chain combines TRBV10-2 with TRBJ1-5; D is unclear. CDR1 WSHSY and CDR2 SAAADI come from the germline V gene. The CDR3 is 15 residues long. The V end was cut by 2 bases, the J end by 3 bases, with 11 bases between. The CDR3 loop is CASSEVFRNNQPQHF. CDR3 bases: TGCGCCAGCAGTGAGGTATTCAGGAACAATCAGCCCCAGCATTTT.

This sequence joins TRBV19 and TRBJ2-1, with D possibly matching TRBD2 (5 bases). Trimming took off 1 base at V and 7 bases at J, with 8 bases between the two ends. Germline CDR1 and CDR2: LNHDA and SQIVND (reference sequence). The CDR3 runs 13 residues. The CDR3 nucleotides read TGTGCCAGTAGTATAGGAGGGTGGAATGAGCAGTTCTTC. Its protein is CASSIGGWNEQFF.

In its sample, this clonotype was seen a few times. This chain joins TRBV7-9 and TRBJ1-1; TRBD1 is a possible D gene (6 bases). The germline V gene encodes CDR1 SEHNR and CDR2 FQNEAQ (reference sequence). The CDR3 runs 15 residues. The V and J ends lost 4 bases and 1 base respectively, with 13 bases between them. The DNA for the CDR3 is TGTGCCAGCAGCTCACAGGGTTATGGGAACACTGAAGCTTTCTTT. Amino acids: CASSSQGYGNTEAFF.

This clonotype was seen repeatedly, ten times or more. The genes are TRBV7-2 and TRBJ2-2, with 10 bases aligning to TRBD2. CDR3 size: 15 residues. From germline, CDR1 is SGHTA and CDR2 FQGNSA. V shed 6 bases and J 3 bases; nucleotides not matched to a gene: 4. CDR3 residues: CASSSGLADTGELFF. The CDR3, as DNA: TGTGCCAGCAGTAGCGGACTAGCGGACACCGGGGAGCTGTTTTTT.